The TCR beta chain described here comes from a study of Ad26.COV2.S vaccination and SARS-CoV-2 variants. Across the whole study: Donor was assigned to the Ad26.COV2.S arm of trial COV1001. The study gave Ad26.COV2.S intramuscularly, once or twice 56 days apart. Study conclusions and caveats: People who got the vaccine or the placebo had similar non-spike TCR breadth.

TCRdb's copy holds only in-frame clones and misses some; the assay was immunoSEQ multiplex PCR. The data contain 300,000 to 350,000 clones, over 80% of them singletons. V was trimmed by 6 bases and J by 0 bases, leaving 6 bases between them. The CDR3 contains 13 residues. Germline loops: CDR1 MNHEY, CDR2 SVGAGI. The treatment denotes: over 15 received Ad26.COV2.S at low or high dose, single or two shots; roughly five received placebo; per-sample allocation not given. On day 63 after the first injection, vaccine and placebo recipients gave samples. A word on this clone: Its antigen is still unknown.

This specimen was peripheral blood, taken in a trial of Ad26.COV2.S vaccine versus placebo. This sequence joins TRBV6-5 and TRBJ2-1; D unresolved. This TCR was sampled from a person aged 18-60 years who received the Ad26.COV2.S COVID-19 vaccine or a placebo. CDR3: CASRLSSYNEQFF. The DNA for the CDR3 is TGTGCCAGCAGACTGAGCTCCTACAATGAGCAGTTCTTC.